This TCR beta chain was identified during a study of cytomegalovirus exposure and HLA in healthy donors. Across the study: A previous analysis identified 90 million to 140 million unique TCR beta sequences derived from roughly 180 million T cells.

The PCR contained 60 Vbeta and 13 Jbeta primers. Profiled with immunoSEQ multiplex PCR; TCRdb holds only in-frame clones, not every one. Of around 150,000 clones listed, roughly 80% are singletons. Study-level findings and limits: Reportedly, cytomegalovirus status was diagnosed with high sensitivity and specificity.

Worth noting for this clone: Its antigen is unknown.

There are 14 residues in the CDR3. With 2 bases removed from V and 6 bases from J, the gap between germline ends came to 12 bases. CDR1 SGHRS and CDR2 YFSETQ come from the germline V gene. The sequenced material came from PBMCs. V usage is TRBV5-1 and J usage is TRBJ2-1, with D perhaps TRBD2 (6 bases). The sequence was collected from a woman in her thirties or forties in good health and CMV-seronegative. The CDR3 region has the DNA TGCGCCAGCAGCTTTGGGACTTCCCTCAATGAGCAGTTCTTC. This translates into CASSFGTSLNEQFF.